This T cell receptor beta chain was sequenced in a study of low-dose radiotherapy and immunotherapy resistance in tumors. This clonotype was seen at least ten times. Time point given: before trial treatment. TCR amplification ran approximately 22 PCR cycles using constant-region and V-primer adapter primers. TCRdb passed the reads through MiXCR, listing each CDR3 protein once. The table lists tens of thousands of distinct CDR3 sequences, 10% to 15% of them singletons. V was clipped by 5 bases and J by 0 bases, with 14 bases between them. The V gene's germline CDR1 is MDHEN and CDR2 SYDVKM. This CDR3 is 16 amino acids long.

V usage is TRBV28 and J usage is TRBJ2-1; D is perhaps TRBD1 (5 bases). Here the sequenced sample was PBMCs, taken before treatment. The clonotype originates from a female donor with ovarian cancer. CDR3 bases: TGTGCCAGCAGTCCTCAGGGATGGAGCTCCTACAATGAGCAGTTCTTC. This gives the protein CASSPQGWSSYNEQFF.